Shown below are 18 T cell receptor beta chains from a single sample sequenced in a study of Ad26.COV2.S vaccination and SARS-CoV-2 variants. Treatment denoted: about 20 received Ad26.COV2.S at low or high dose, single or two shots; several received placebo; per-sample allocation not given. On day 63 after the first injection, vaccine and placebo recipients gave samples. Profiled with immunoSEQ multiplex PCR; TCRdb holds only in-frame clones, not every one. The data show 350,000 to 450,000 clones, about 83% seen once. This specimen consisted of peripheral blood, obtained in a trial of Ad26.COV2.S vaccine versus placebo. These receptors originate from a person between 18 and 60 years old who received the Ad26.COV2.S COVID-19 vaccine or a placebo.

J is TRBJ1-6 and V is TRBV7-9; the D is unclear. From germline, CDR1 is SEHNR and CDR2 FQNEAQ (reference sequence). This CDR3 region has 14 residues. Trimming removed 1 base from V and 5 bases from J, with 6 bases in between. The CDR3 bases are TGTGCCAGCAGCTTAGGCGGAGATAATTCACCCCTCCACTTT. It specifies CASSLGGDNSPLHF.

To note about this clone: This same CDR3 is encoded by further DNA sequences in the sample. This chain connects TRBV6-5 to TRBJ1-1; 7 bases are shared with TRBD1. The V gene's germline CDR1 is MNHEY and CDR2 SVGAGI. V trimming: 6 bases; J trimming: 0 bases; junction bases outside the gene matches: 4. This CDR3 has 14 amino acids. CDR3 sequence (DNA): TGTGCCAGCAGCCGGGACAGCTTGAACACTGAAGCTTTCTTT. This translates into CASSRDSLNTEAFF.

The rearrangement links TRBV7-9 to TRBJ1-1; D is undetermined. The V and J ends lost 7 bases and 3 bases respectively, with 15 bases between them. Germline CDR1 SEHNR, CDR2 FQNEAQ (reference sequence). This CDR3 comprises 14 residues. The CDR3 bases are TGTGCCAGCACCCGGTCTGGCCTCCACACTGAAGCTTTCTTT. Amino acid sequence: CASTRSGLHTEAFF. Supplemented by reference TRBV7-9 and TRBJ1-1, the full variable domain reads DTGVSQNPRHKITKRGQNVTFRCDPISEHNRLYWYRQTLGQGPEFLTYFQNEAQLEKSRLLSDRFSAERPKGSFSTLEIQRTEQGDSAMYLCASTRSGLHTEAFFGQGTRLTVV.

Here the CDR3 reads CASSLAPGPGKEQYF. CDR3 in DNA: TGTGCCAGCAGCCTCGCCCCGGGGCCCGGCAAGGAGCAGTACTTC. This rearrangement joins TRBV9 to TRBJ2-7; D is possibly TRBD1 or TRBD2 (5 bases each). In germline, CDR1 is SGDLS, CDR2 YYNGEE. The length of the CDR3 is 15 residues. V lost 4 bases and J 7 bases, leaving 21 bases between the germline ends.

The genes are TRBV12-5 and TRBJ1-1, with TRBD1 matching 7 bases. The CDR3 length is 12 residues. The germline CDR1 and CDR2 sequences are LGHNT and FRNRAP. V lost 8 bases, J lost 7 bases, and 7 bases stayed unmatched. The CDR3 here is CASLTGYLEAFF. CDR3 DNA: TGTGCTAGTTTGACAGGGTACCTTGAAGCTTTCTTT.

This chain connects TRBV7-2 to TRBJ1-6; tentative D call: TRBD1 (6 bases). CDR3 length: 14 residues. In germline, CDR1 is SGHTA, CDR2 FQGNSA. V was trimmed by 6 bases and J by 14 bases, leaving 20 bases between them. DNA for the CDR3: TGTGCCAGCAGATCAGGGGTTGGGTCCTTCACCCTCCACTTT. It codes for CASRSGVGSFTLHF. The full variable domain, with the rest looked up from reference TRBV7-2 and TRBJ1-6, is GAGVSQSPSNKVTEKGKDVELRCDPISGHTALYWYRQSLGQGLEFLIYFQGNSAPDKSGLPSDRFSAERTGGSVSTLTIQRTQQEDSAVYLCASRSGVGSFTLHFGNGTRLTVT.

This clone was detected a few times. This chain joins TRBV7-9 and TRBJ1-6; D remains ambiguous. Germline V gene data show CDR1 as SEHNR and CDR2 as FQNEAQ (reference sequence). V was trimmed by 5 bases and J by 7 bases, leaving 15 bases between them. This CDR3 comprises 15 residues. The chain's CDR3 is CASSAITYSNSPLHF. The DNA for the CDR3 is TGTGCCAGCAGCGCCATAACCTACAGCAATTCACCCCTCCACTTT. Supplemented by reference TRBV7-9 and TRBJ1-6, the full variable domain reads DTGVSQNPRHKITKRGQNVTFRCDPISEHNRLYWYRQTLGQGPEFLTYFQNEAQLEKSRLLSDRFSAERPKGSFSTLEIQRTEQGDSAMYLCASSAITYSNSPLHFGNGTRLTVT.

J is TRBJ1-1 and V is TRBV5-4, with a tentative D call TRBD1 (6 bases). Trimming stripped 4 bases from V and 0 bases from J, with 10 bases between. The CDR3 covers 14 residues. Germline loops: CDR1 SGHNT, CDR2 YYREEE (reference sequence). As DNA, the CDR3 is TGTGCCAGCAGCGAGGGGGGTTTGAACACTGAAGCTTTCTTT. This sequence encodes CASSEGGLNTEAFF.

This chain joins TRBV2 and TRBJ1-4; maybe TRBD1 (6 bases). Germline values: CDR1 SNHLY, CDR2 FYNNEI. V lost 7 bases and J 3 bases, leaving 12 bases between the germline ends. There are 14 residues in the CDR3. For the CDR3, the DNA is TGTGCCAGCATAGGAGGGGGTGCTAATGAAAAACTGTTTTTT. This sequence encodes CASIGGGANEKLFF.

The chain has TRBV7-2 and TRBJ2-7; D is unclear. From germline, CDR1 is SGHTA and CDR2 FQGNSA. This CDR3 is 15 amino acids long. Trimming cost V 4 bases and J 2 bases, with 15 bases left between them. The DNA of the CDR3 is TGTGCCAGCAGCTCCAAAAAGAGTTATCCCTACGAGCAGTACTTC. Translation gives CASSSKKSYPYEQYF.

This clone appeared a single time. V and J are TRBV6-5 and TRBJ2-7, with D perhaps given as TRBD1 or TRBD2 (5 bases each). This CDR3 spans 11 amino acids. The germline CDR1 and CDR2 sequences are MNHEY and SVGAGI. V shed 6 bases and J shed 7 bases, with 10 bases lying between them. CDR3 bases: TGTGCCAGCAGCCCAGGGAGAGAGCAGTACTTC. It codes for CASSPGREQYF.

The gene calls are TRBV7-3 and TRBJ2-7; D is perhaps TRBD2 (6 bases). V was shortened by 2 bases and J by 0 bases, with 11 bases between the two germline ends. The germline V gene encodes CDR1 SGHTA and CDR2 FQGTGA. The CDR3 length is 15 residues. CDR3 DNA sequence: TGTGCCAGCAGCTTATATGCGGGGAGCTCCTACGAGCAGTACTTC. The encoded protein is CASSLYAGSSYEQYF.

The gene calls are TRBV9 and TRBJ2-3; TRBD1 might be the D (5 bases). CDR1 SGDLS and CDR2 YYNGEE come from the germline V gene. This CDR3 has 15 amino acids. With 0 bases removed from V and 2 bases from J, the gap between germline ends came to 10 bases. The CDR3 loop reads CASSVDTGFTDTQYF. The DNA for the CDR3 is TGTGCCAGCAGCGTAGACACAGGATTCACAGATACGCAGTATTTT.

The CDR3 nucleotides are TGTGCTAGTGGTTCGGGGGTAGTGGAGGGGTTCGGAAACATTCAGTACTTC. Translation: CASGSGVVEGFGNIQYF. J is TRBJ2-4 and V is TRBV12-5, with TRBD2 as a possible D gene (6 bases). The CDR3 is 17 residues long. In germline, CDR1 is LGHNT, CDR2 FRNRAP. The ends were cut back, 4 bases at V and 6 bases at J, with 22 bases in the middle.

This chain connects TRBV5-4 to TRBJ2-6, with no clear D. The CDR3 length is 15 residues. The germline V gene encodes CDR1 SGHNT and CDR2 YYREEE (reference sequence). Trimming removed 1 base at V and 4 bases at J, with 9 bases between. The DNA of the CDR3 is TGTGCCAGCAGCTTGAGGGAAACCGGGGCCAACGTCCTGACTTTC. Protein: CASSLRETGANVLTF.

The rearrangement joins TRBV19 to TRBJ2-7; D is perhaps TRBD1 (7 bases). From germline, CDR1 is LNHDA and CDR2 SQIVND (reference sequence). Trimming cost V 2 bases and J 7 bases, with 12 bases left between them. The CDR3 loop spans 13 amino acids. Written as DNA, the CDR3 is TGTGCCAGTAGTATATGGAGGGGGCGTGAGCAGTACTTC. Residues: CASSIWRGREQYF.

This rearrangement joins TRBV6-6 to TRBJ1-6; 9 positions match TRBD1. The CDR3 has 15 residues. Germline trimming cut 6 bases from V and 10 bases from J; bases unmatched to any gene: 10. Germline CDR1 is MNHNY and CDR2 is SVGAGI (reference sequence). The CDR3 here is CASSPGQGKGSPLHF. In DNA, the CDR3 is TGTGCCAGCAGCCCCGGACAGGGGAAAGGATCACCCCTCCACTTT.

The chain employs TRBV12-2 and TRBJ2-2; the D segment call TRBD2 is taken from the table without a DNA check. TRBV12-2 is a documented pseudogene. The CDR3 length is 24 residues. The CDR3 sequence is CASPSVWTHSDSDPSRANTGELFF. DNA for the CDR3: TGTGCGAGTCCCTCTGTGTGGACTCACAGTGATTCAGATCCCTCTCGCGCGAACACCGGGGAGCTGTTTTTT.